This TCR beta chain was recovered during a study of early T cells in non-severe SARS-CoV-2 infection. The wider study: With bulk RNA from unsorted whole blood as input, sequencing yielded unpaired chains.

Each CDR3 protein gets one entry after TCRdb re-called the 5' RACE reads with MiXCR. This sample has about 60,000 distinct CDR3 sequences, with approximately 10% found just once. The source was whole blood, collected at baseline. The sequence derives from an adult who was a healthcare worker with PCR-confirmed SARS-CoV-2 infection or an uninfected control (not recorded which).

The CDR3 DNA reads as TGCGCCAGCAACCCGGGGCACACCGGGGAGCTGTTTTTT. It yields the protein CASNPGHTGELFF. The V gene is TRBV10-1, the J gene TRBJ2-2; perhaps D is TRBD1 or TRBD2 (5 bases each). The CDR3 sequence is 13 residues long. V was cut by 7 bases and J by 3 bases, with 9 bases left in between. CDR1 is WNHNN and CDR2 is SYGVQD in the germline V gene (reference sequence).